This T cell receptor beta chain was observed in a study of T cells after yellow fever vaccination. The study's findings and limits: Reappearance after the booster was seen for most primary-vaccination clones, at 95% to 97% CD4 and more than 80% CD8. Clonotypes found in both CD4 and CD8 compartments made up a small share.

TCRdb analysed the 5' RACE reads with MiXCR anew, one entry per CDR3 protein. The table includes approximately 300,000 distinct CDR3 sequences, 6.8% detected once. Regarding this clonotype: The antigen is unknown.

Germline lookup yields CDR1 SGHAT and CDR2 FQDESV (reference sequence). V dropped 1 base and J dropped 10; count of bases not matched to a gene: 13. There are 16 residues in the CDR3. The chain uses TRBV11-1 and TRBJ2-1; 7 nucleotides match TRBD2. The clonotype originates from a man aged 18 to 30 who received the YFV17D yellow fever vaccine. This material consisted of PBMCs, taken roughly 45 days after the first yellow fever vaccination. The CDR3 DNA reads as TGTGCCAGCAGCTTAGGCGGGGGTAGCTCAGGTTTCGAGCAGTTCTTC. Translated, it gives CASSLGGGSSGFEQFF.